This T cell receptor (beta chain) originates from a study of tumor-infiltrating lymphocytes in localized non-small cell lung cancer. General study findings and limits: Different pieces of the same tissue were used for each assay. Not all patients were TCR sequenced, owing to tissue quantity.

Sequenced by immunoSEQ multiplex PCR; TCRdb stores in-frame clones only, minus some. This sample yields more than 10,000 clones, of which around 79% are seen a single time; approximately 13% belongs to the top ten. About this clone itself: Its cognate antigen is unknown.

This clonotype originated in a human donor with non-small cell lung cancer. Sequences were obtained from lung tumor tissue.

This CDR3 is CASSARRGGKIYEQYF. DNA for the CDR3: TGTGCCAGCAGCGCCCGGCGGGGGGGCAAAATCTACGAGCAGTACTTC. The chain carries TRBV9 and TRBJ2-7; 9 bases map to TRBD2. The V gene's germline CDR1 is SGDLS and CDR2 YYNGEE. The CDR3 sequence is 16 residues long. V lost 3 bases and J lost 3; bases outside the gene matches: 10.